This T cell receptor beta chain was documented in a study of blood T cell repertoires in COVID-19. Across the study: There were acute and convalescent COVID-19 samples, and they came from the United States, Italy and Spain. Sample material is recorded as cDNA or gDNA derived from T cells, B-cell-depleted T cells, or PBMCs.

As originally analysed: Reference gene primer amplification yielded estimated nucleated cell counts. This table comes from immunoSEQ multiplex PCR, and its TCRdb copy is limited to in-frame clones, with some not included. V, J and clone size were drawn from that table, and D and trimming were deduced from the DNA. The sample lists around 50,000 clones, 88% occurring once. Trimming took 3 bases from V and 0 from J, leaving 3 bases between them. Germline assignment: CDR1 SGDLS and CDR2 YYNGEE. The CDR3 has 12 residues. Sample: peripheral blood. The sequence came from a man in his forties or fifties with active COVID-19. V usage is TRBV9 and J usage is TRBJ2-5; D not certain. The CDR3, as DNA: TGTGCCAGCAGCGGCGACCAAGAGACCCAGTACTTC. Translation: CASSGDQETQYF.